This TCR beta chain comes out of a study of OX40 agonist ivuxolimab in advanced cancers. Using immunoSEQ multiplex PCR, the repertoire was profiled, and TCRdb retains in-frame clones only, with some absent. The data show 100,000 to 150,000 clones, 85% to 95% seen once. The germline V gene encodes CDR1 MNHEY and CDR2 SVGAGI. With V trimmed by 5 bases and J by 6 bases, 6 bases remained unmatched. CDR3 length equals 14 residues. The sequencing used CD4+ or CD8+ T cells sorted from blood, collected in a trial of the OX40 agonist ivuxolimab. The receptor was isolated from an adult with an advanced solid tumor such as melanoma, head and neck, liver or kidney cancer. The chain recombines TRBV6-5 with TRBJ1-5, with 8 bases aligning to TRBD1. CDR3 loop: CASSTQGAGQPQHF. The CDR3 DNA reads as TGTGCCAGCAGTACTCAGGGGGCCGGTCAGCCCCAGCATTTT.